The 27 T cell receptor beta chains listed next were all sequenced from one sample in a study of shared clonotypes between healthy human individuals. The protocol was immunoSEQ multiplex PCR, while the TCRdb copy is restricted to in-frame clones and leaves out a portion. The data contain around 500,000 clones, about 85% of them singletons. Source material: PBMCs. These receptors all come from a woman in her thirties or forties in good health. Some clones in this sample may be carry-over from other donors' samples.

The CDR3 region has the DNA TGTGCCAGCAGCTTGTGGACTAGCGGGGTCCCAACTAGGGAGCAGTACTTC. Its translation is CASSLWTSGVPTREQYF. V usage is TRBV5-6 and J usage is TRBJ2-7; 12 bases match TRBD2. This CDR3 spans 17 amino acids. The germline V gene has CDR1 SGHDT and CDR2 YYEEEE. After removal of 1 base from V and 7 bases from J, the junction contained 12 bases not matched to a gene.

The J gene is TRBJ2-7, the V gene TRBV11-2, with 9 bases matching TRBD2. V gave up 5 bases and J gave up 3 bases; unmatched junction bases: 11. The CDR3 spans 16 residues. In germline, CDR1 is SGHAT, CDR2 FQNNGV. The CDR3 loop is CASSPPGLAGRYEQYF. The CDR3 coding sequence is TGTGCCAGCAGCCCTCCGGGGCTAGCGGGGCGCTACGAGCAGTACTTC.

The chain has TRBV5-1 and TRBJ2-5; 8 bases are a match to TRBD1. CDR3 length: 15 amino acids. V lost 0 bases, J lost 1 base, and 2 bases stayed unmatched. CDR1 and CDR2 from the germline V gene are SGHRS and YFSETQ. CDR3 DNA: TGCGCCAGCAGCTTGGTCCAGGGGGCCCAAGAGACCCAGTACTTC. It yields the protein CASSLVQGAQETQYF. The entire variable domain, with the rest obtained from reference TRBV5-1 and TRBJ2-5, is as follows: KAGVTQTPRYLIKTRGQQVTLSCSPISGHRSVSWYQQTPGQGLQFLFEYFSETQRNKGNFPGRFSGRQFSNSRSEMNVSTLELGDSALYLCASSLVQGAQETQYFGPGTRLLVL.

A note on this clone: Only one base separates this from a far larger clonotype, so it likely reflects a read error. This sample also contains other DNA sequences that code for the same CDR3. The chain couples TRBV2 to TRBJ1-1; no clear D. V gave up 2 bases and J gave up 4 bases, with 8 bases separating them. Germline lookup yields CDR1 SNHLY and CDR2 FYNNEI. The CDR3 has 13 amino acids. CDR3 loop: CASSELPSTEAFF. Written as DNA, the CDR3 is TGTGCCAGCAGTGAACTACCGAGCACTGAAGCTTTCTTT.

The chain links TRBV6-1 to TRBJ1-1, with TRBD1 as a possible D gene (5 bases). Germline-derived CDR1 and CDR2 are MNHNS and SASEGT. The germline V and J ends were trimmed by 7 bases and 4 bases, with 19 bases remaining between them. This CDR3 spans 15 amino acids. DNA of the CDR3: TGTGCCAGCACCACGGGGGGATCCCCCGGCACTGAAGCTTTCTTT. It yields the protein CASTTGGSPGTEAFF.

The chain employs TRBV28 and TRBJ1-5; the D gene is possibly TRBD1 (6 bases). The CDR3 runs to 13 residues. Germline loops: CDR1 MDHEN, CDR2 SYDVKM. The V end lost 4 bases, the J end lost 5 bases, and 9 bases lay between the germline ends. In DNA, the CDR3 is TGTGCCAGCAGTTGGACAGAGGATCAGCCCCAGCATTTT. This encodes CASSWTEDQPQHF.

The chain employs TRBV5-8 and TRBJ1-3; D is unclear. Trimming stripped 0 bases from V and 12 bases from J, with 7 bases between. From germline, CDR1 is SGHTS and CDR2 YDEGEE. This CDR3 spans 11 amino acids. The DNA of the CDR3 is TGTGCCAGCAGCTTGGCCACAAGCATATATTTT. It is translated as CASSLATSIYF.

This sequence joins TRBV7-8 and TRBJ2-7; 12 bases are shared with TRBD2. After removal of 1 base from V and 5 bases from J, the junction contained 9 bases not matched to a gene. The CDR3 has 17 residues. The germline V gene encodes CDR1 SGHVS and CDR2 FQNEAQ. The CDR3 nucleotides are TGTGCCAGCAGCTTAGTCAGACTAGCGGGAGTAGAAGACGAGCAGTACTTC. It yields the protein CASSLVRLAGVEDEQYF. Using reference TRBV7-8 and TRBJ2-7 for the parts outside the CDR3, the full variable domain is GAGVSQSPRYKVAKRGQDVALRCDPISGHVSLFWYQQALGQGPEFLTYFQNEAQLDKSGLPSDRFFAERPEGSVSTLKIQRTQQEDSAVYLCASSLVRLAGVEDEQYFGPGTRLTVT.

The chain links TRBV9 to TRBJ1-3; the D is unclear. This CDR3 region has 16 residues. The germline CDR1 and CDR2 sequences are SGDLS and YYNGEE. V lost 0 bases to trimming and J lost 0 bases, with 10 bases between them. CDR3 residues: CASSVGQPSSGNTIYF. The CDR3 DNA follows: TGTGCCAGCAGCGTAGGGCAGCCCAGCTCTGGAAACACCATATATTTT.

This clone has a single count. Here the CDR3 reads CASTREGTTGELFF. CDR3 bases: TGTGCCAGCACGCGGGAGGGGACCACCGGGGAGCTGTTTTTT. This chain links TRBV6-5 with TRBJ2-2; the match to TRBD2 covers 9 bases. CDR1 and CDR2 from the germline V gene are MNHEY and SVGAGI. The CDR3 is 14 amino acids. V shed 7 bases, J shed 4 bases, and the junction held 4 bases outside the gene matches.

Of note for this clone: A far larger clone differs by one base, so this is likely a read error. The same CDR3 also results from other DNA sequences found in this sample. The V and J genes are TRBV7-9 and TRBJ2-5; a possible D gene is TRBD2 (5 bases). CDR1 is SEHNR, CDR2 FQNEAQ, per germline (reference sequence). The CDR3 length is 13 residues. The CDR3 loop reads CASNQAGEETQYF. The CDR3 DNA is TGTGCAAGCAACCAGGCCGGGGAAGAGACCCAGTACTTC.

The chain employs TRBV18 and TRBJ1-5; D is uncertain. V was pared by 0 bases and J by 5 bases, with 14 bases between. The CDR3 covers 16 residues. The germline V gene encodes CDR1 KGHSH and CDR2 LQKENI. CDR3 amino acids: CASSPPGMGNDQPQHF. The DNA for the CDR3 is TGTGCCAGCTCACCACCGGGTATGGGGAACGATCAGCCCCAGCATTTT.

The chain has TRBV28 and TRBJ1-1; 9 bases map to TRBD1. The germline V gene has CDR1 MDHEN and CDR2 SYDVKM. CDR3 length equals 14 residues. Trimming removed 6 bases from V and 9 bases from J; junction bases left unmatched: 11. The DNA for the CDR3 is TGTGCCAGCAGCAGGGACAGGGATGTGGAAAAAGCTTTCTTT. This sequence encodes CASSRDRDVEKAFF.

The gene calls are TRBV18 and TRBJ1-2, with 8 bases aligning to TRBD1. The V segment lost 3 bases and the J segment 4 bases; nucleotides outside the gene matches: 7. Germline loops: CDR1 KGHSH, CDR2 LQKENI. The CDR3 sequence is 15 residues long. DNA of the CDR3: TGTGCCAGCTCACCCCGGACAGGGACCATCTATGGCTACACCTTC. Translating it yields CASSPRTGTIYGYTF.

V usage is TRBV7-3 and J usage is TRBJ1-1, with 8 bases matching TRBD1. CDR3 length: 12 residues. Trimming at V came to 3 bases and at J to 10 bases, leaving 4 bases not matched to a gene. Germline CDR1 SGHTA, CDR2 FQGTGA. CDR3 region: CASSFNRGGAFF. The CDR3 coding sequence is TGTGCCAGCAGCTTCAACAGGGGGGGAGCTTTCTTT.

V usage is TRBV4-3 and J usage is TRBJ2-2; D uncertain. Trimming took off 3 bases at V and 0 bases at J, with 17 bases between the two ends. The CDR3 covers 18 residues. CDR1 is LGHNA, CDR2 YSLEER, per germline. The CDR3 bases are TGCGCCAGCAGCCATGAAACACTGAGCGAACCGAACACCGGGGAGCTGTTTTTT. This translates into CASSHETLSEPNTGELFF.

This clone showed up many times. The chain uses TRBV7-9 and TRBJ2-7, with TRBD2 identical over 7 bases. J was trimmed by 3 bases and V by 7 bases; bases with no gene match: 9. The CDR3 has 14 residues. Germline V lookup: CDR1 SEHNR, CDR2 FQNEAQ (reference sequence). The CDR3 is CASTGGGRVYEQYF. The CDR3 DNA follows: TGTGCCAGCACCGGAGGTGGGAGGGTCTACGAGCAGTACTTC.

Notes on this clone: This is likely an artifact of a read error, given a far larger clone one base away. The J gene is TRBJ2-1, the V gene TRBV30, with 7 bases lining up with TRBD1. The CDR3 contains 14 residues. Per germline, CDR1 GTSNPN and CDR2 SVGIG (reference sequence). With V trimmed by 8 bases and J by 4 bases, 11 bases remained unmatched. CDR3 sequence: CAGLLQGSYNEQFF. Written as DNA, the CDR3 is TGTGCCGGCTTACTACAGGGGTCTTACAATGAGCAGTTCTTC.

This clone was picked up many times. The sample has other DNA sequences that encode this CDR3 too. The J gene is TRBJ2-5, the V gene TRBV30; D is undetermined. Gene TRBJ2-7 matches the end of the DNA better, so the J call may be wrong. Per germline, CDR1 GTSNPN and CDR2 SVGIG (reference sequence). This CDR3 comprises 15 residues. The CDR3 loop is CAWSPTTPVGNEQYF. CDR3 DNA sequence: TGTGCCTGGAGTCCGACCACACCTGTGGGGAACGAGCAGTACTTC.

This chain connects TRBV28 to TRBJ2-5, with no clear D. Per the germline V gene, CDR1 is MDHEN and CDR2 is SYDVKM. V was cut by 7 bases and J by 3 bases, with 9 bases left in between. The CDR3 extends over 12 amino acids. CDR3 loop: CASTRTEETQYF. CDR3 nucleotides: TGTGCCAGCACTCGGACCGAAGAGACCCAGTACTTC.

For this clone: A much larger clonotype is one base distant, so this may be a read error. The chain has TRBV7-9 and TRBJ2-3, with D possibly TRBD2 on 6 matching bases. Germline values: CDR1 SEHNR, CDR2 FQNEAQ (reference sequence). Trimming took off 8 bases at V and 0 bases at J, with 9 bases between the two ends. CDR3 length: 13 amino acids. The chain's CDR3 is CASGGASTDTQYF. For the CDR3, the DNA is TGTGCCAGCGGCGGGGCTAGCACAGATACGCAGTATTTT. The full variable domain, with the rest looked up from reference TRBV7-9 and TRBJ2-3, is DTGVSQNPRHKITKRGQNVTFRCDPISEHNRLYWYRQTLGQGPEFLTYFQNEAQLEKSRLLSDRFSAERPKGSFSTLEIQRTEQGDSAMYLCASGGASTDTQYFGPGTRLTVL.

Worth noting for this clone: This likely traces to a read error, being one base from a far larger clone. V usage is TRBV4-1 and J usage is TRBJ1-2; D gene uncertain. Trimming removed 4 bases at V and 6 bases at J, with 21 bases between. CDR1 and CDR2 (germline): MGHRA, YSYEKL. This CDR3 has 16 amino acids. The CDR3 DNA reads TGCGCCAGCAGCCTCTCCGAGTGGGCCCCGCAGGATGGCTACACCTTC. Translation: CASSLSEWAPQDGYTF.

The chain employs TRBV5-1 and TRBJ2-5; the match to TRBD1 covers 10 bases. V shed 3 bases, J shed 4 bases, and the junction held 9 bases outside the gene matches. The CDR3 extends over 16 amino acids. From germline, CDR1 is SGHRS and CDR2 YFSETQ. CDR3 loop: CASSSNRQGARETQYF. As DNA, the CDR3 is TGCGCCAGCAGCTCAAACCGACAGGGGGCCCGAGAGACCCAGTACTTC.

This clone came up a few times. The CDR3 DNA is TGCAGCGTCAGCGGGGGCGAAGGGGAGACCCAGTACTTC. Its translation is CSVSGGEGETQYF. The chain carries TRBV29-1 and TRBJ2-5, with 8 bases matching TRBD2. The V gene's germline CDR1 is SQVTM and CDR2 ANQGSEA. Trimming at V came to 6 bases and at J to 5 bases, leaving 8 bases not matched to a gene. This CDR3 comprises 13 residues.

The genes are TRBV4-3 and TRBJ2-7; no clear D. Between the trimmed V and J ends, which lost 0 bases and 2 bases, there was a span of 8 bases. Per germline, CDR1 LGHNA and CDR2 YSLEER. The CDR3 contains 14 residues. Here the CDR3 reads CASSQDSLTYEQYF. The CDR3 DNA is TGCGCCAGCAGCCAAGATTCCCTGACCTACGAGCAGTACTTC.

This sequence joins TRBV5-1 and TRBJ2-7; 9 bases are a match to TRBD1. Germline loops: CDR1 SGHRS, CDR2 YFSETQ. CDR3 size: 13 residues. V trimming: 4 bases; J trimming: 6 bases; junction bases outside the gene matches: 5. CDR3 in amino acids: CASSVGQGGEQYF. The CDR3 coding sequence is TGCGCCAGCAGCGTGGGACAGGGTGGCGAGCAGTACTTC.

The chain has TRBV18 and TRBJ1-1, with 8 bases lining up with TRBD1. V lost 3 bases, J lost 0 bases, and 9 bases stayed unmatched. The CDR3 runs to 17 residues. Germline V gives CDR1 KGHSH, CDR2 LQKENI. The CDR3 is CASSPNQRQGMNTEAFF. The CDR3 DNA follows: TGTGCCAGCTCACCGAACCAGAGACAGGGGATGAACACTGAAGCTTTCTTT.